Listed below are T cell receptor beta chains from one sample, sequenced in a study of beta chain features in type 1 diabetes. Profiled with immunoSEQ multiplex PCR; TCRdb holds only in-frame clones, not every one. This sample has some 410,000 clones, with roughly 13% found just once. Sequencing input: naive CD4+ T cells from blood. The receptors shown here come from a man aged 25 to 40 in good health. CDR3s include the opening cysteine and the closing phenylalanine or tryptophan. The order of the fields is V gene, clone size, J gene, D gene, CDR3 DNA, CDR3 protein. The D gene is left open where the match is weak. A row's size may be missing; if present it is once, few, many or a size class.

V: TRBV11-2
size: .
J: TRBJ2-7
D: TRBD1
DNA: TGTGCCAGCAGCTCGTTGGGACAGGGGATTTTTGGAGAGCAGTACTTC
CDR3: CASSSLGQGIFGEQYF

V: TRBV25-1
size: .
J: TRBJ2-3
D: TRBD2
DNA: TGTGCCAGCAGTGGGACCCCTGCGACTAGCGGGAGTATAGATACGCAGTATTTT
CDR3: CASSGTPATSGSIDTQYF

V: TRBV7-2
size: .
J: TRBJ1-1
D: TRBD1
DNA: TGTGCCAGCAGCTTAGCGGGGACAGGGAGGCCCATGGAAGCTTTCTTT
CDR3: CASSLAGTGRPMEAFF

V: TRBV12-5
size: .
J: TRBJ1-1
D: .
DNA: TGTGCTAGTGGTTCCCAGAACTTAAGGGATGGGACTGAAGCTTTCTTT
CDR3: CASGSQNLRDGTEAFF

V: TRBV29-1
size: .
J: TRBJ2-1
D: TRBD1
DNA: TGCAGCCTCGGGACAGCTCAATACAATGAGCAGTTCTTC
CDR3: CSLGTAQYNEQFF

V: TRBV29-1
size: .
J: TRBJ2-1
D: TRBD2
DNA: TGCAGCGGGCAGCTAGCGGGAGGACATGAGCAGTTCTTC
CDR3: CSGQLAGGHEQFF

V: TRBV18
size: few
J: TRBJ2-5
D: .
DNA: TGTGCCAGCTCACCAGGCAGGCGTCAAGAGACCCAGTACTTC
CDR3: CASSPGRRQETQYF

V: TRBV10-3
size: few
J: TRBJ2-3
D: TRBD2
DNA: TGTGCCATCAGTGCGCTAGCGGGGGGCTTCACAGATACGCAGTATTTT
CDR3: CAISALAGGFTDTQYF

V: TRBV20-1
size: .
J: TRBJ2-5
D: .
DNA: TGCAGTGCTAGAGGAGCGGAGACCCAGTACTTC
CDR3: CSARGAETQYF

V: TRBV10-3
size: .
J: TRBJ2-4
D: .
DNA: TGTGCCATCAGTGAGCGGGGAAACATTCAGTACTTC
CDR3: CAISERGNIQYF